This TCR beta chain was found in a study of cytomegalovirus exposure and HLA in healthy donors listed by TCRdb under 2017. Context from the whole study: The 670 or so repertoires of the first cohort and the 120 or so validation repertoires were produced on the same platform, according to a later analysis. Along with the roughly 700-subject first cohort, a separate validation cohort of over a hundred different subjects was used. To predict cytomegalovirus infection status, the study brought together high-throughput TCR immunosequencing, statistical association of individual TCRs with disease status, and machine learning. The study aimed to test whether signatures of past pathogen exposure could be identified by cataloging public T cell receptors. Points the paper makes about the study in general: The classifier was reported to diagnose cytomegalovirus status with high specificity and sensitivity in both the original and validation cohorts. In the study, some 180 TCR beta chains were listed as associated with cytomegalovirus. Most TCR sequences were observed very rarely across donors, whereas some public TCRs were present in many individuals. A later analysis lacked HLA typing for the validation cohort, so it scored co-occurrence in that cohort across all 110 or so repertoires. A few of the identified cytomegalovirus-associated TCR beta chains were confirmed in vitro to be specific for cytomegalovirus antigens. The authors suggested that the approach could potentially be extended to other disease states and immunological phenotypes. A later analysis found that TCRs clustered in the first cohort also tended to co-occur in the 120 or so validation repertoires, with 94% of cluster scores above 0.

The method was the immunoSEQ multiplex PCR assay. Turning to the authors' computational methods: A statistical classification framework was developed to diagnose cytomegalovirus status using the catalog of TCR beta chain sequences. This immuneACCESS table, as held by TCRdb, lists in-frame sequences with V and J called but not all clones. Of the missing ones, under half trace to an unresolved V gene in checked studies; the others have no known cause. The V and J calls and the clone size are those of that table, but D and trimming were determined from the DNA. This sample comprises about 250,000 clones, more than 85% of them detected only once. About 12% of the sample goes to the ten largest clones. The donors were included in the validation cohort of over a hundred subjects, a group kept apart from the roughly 700-subject first cohort. About this clone itself: Its specific antigen is unknown. No quality values exist for individual bases; no much larger clone is one base distant.

The TCR was taken from a man between 18 and 35 years old in good health and CMV-seropositive. The sequencing input was PBMCs.

The sequenced DNA is TGTGCCAGCAGCTTGGACAGGCCTGGGAAGCAGTACTTC. This is translated as CASSLDRPGKQYF. The chain uses TRBV5-4 and TRBJ2-7, and perhaps TRBD1 as D gene, on 5 matching bases. V sheds 0 bases and J sheds 8 bases, leaving 12 bases between their ends. Sequences SGHNT (CDR1) and YYREEE (CDR2) are obtained from the germline V gene (reference sequence). The CDR3 runs 13 residues from the cysteine to the phenylalanine. The DNA shown is the 39-base CDR3, in frame from base 1.